A single sample is the source of the 27 T cell receptor beta chains below, sequenced in a study of blood T cell repertoires in COVID-19 (dated by TCRdb to between 2020 and 2021). The library was made by the immunoSEQ multiplex PCR assay. TCRdb re-hosts the immuneACCESS table, in-frame sequences only. Its copies lack some clones; in the studies checked, an unresolved V gene accounts for under half of them, and the cause for the rest is not known. The sample has 150,000 or so clones on record, over 70% of them singletons. The ten largest account for approximately 6.1% of the sample. The sequencing input was peripheral blood. The receptor source for this set is a man older than 75 with acute or convalescent COVID-19.

This CDR3 is CASSPGQGSYNQPQHF. The CDR3 coding sequence is TGTGCCAGCAGCCCGGGACAGGGGTCTTACAATCAGCCCCAGCATTTT. This chain links TRBV28 with TRBJ1-5, with 10 positions matching TRBD1. This CDR3 is 16 amino acids long. Germline V gene lookup returns CDR1 MDHEN and CDR2 SYDVKM. V shed 6 bases, J shed 3 bases, and the junction held 8 bases outside the gene matches.

In DNA, the CDR3 is TGTGCCAGCTCCCCAGGACAGCCTAAGGGCTACACCTTC. Encoded protein: CASSPGQPKGYTF. The chain uses TRBV6-5 and TRBJ1-2; possibly TRBD1 for D (6 bases). From germline, CDR1 is MNHEY and CDR2 SVGAGI. The V and J ends lost 8 bases and 8 bases respectively, with 18 bases between them. This CDR3 is 13 amino acids long.

The chain has TRBV5-1 and TRBJ2-4; tentatively, D is TRBD2 (6 bases). Trimming left V 4 bases short and J 1 base short, with 9 bases between. CDR1 and CDR2 (germline): SGHRS, YFSETQ. The CDR3 sequence is 14 residues long. The CDR3 loop is CASSRGTAKNIQYF. The CDR3 DNA reads TGCGCCAGCAGCCGCGGGACTGCCAAAAACATTCAGTACTTC. The full variable domain, its missing parts supplied by reference TRBV5-1 and TRBJ2-4, is KAGVTQTPRYLIKTRGQQVTLSCSPISGHRSVSWYQQTPGQGLQFLFEYFSETQRNKGNFPGRFSGRQFSNSRSEMNVSTLELGDSALYLCASSRGTAKNIQYFGAGTRLSVL.

V gene TRBV29-1 combines with J gene TRBJ2-5; TRBD2 matches 9 bases. The J segment lost 2 bases and the V segment lost 3 bases, leaving 4 bases of the junction unmatched. CDR3 size: 14 residues. Germline loops: CDR1 SQVTM, CDR2 ANQGSEA. The CDR3 protein is CSVDWLAGQETQYF. The CDR3 nucleotides are TGCAGCGTTGATTGGCTAGCGGGGCAAGAGACCCAGTACTTC.

The CDR3 loop reads CASSQPGYGNTIYF. For the CDR3, the DNA is TGTGCCAGCAGCCAACCAGGCTACGGAAACACCATATATTTT. The V and J genes are TRBV3-1 (or the pseudogene TRBV3-2) and TRBJ1-3, with D unclear. The CDR3 extends over 14 amino acids. V was trimmed by 2 bases and J by 4 bases, leaving 9 bases between them. Germline V gives CDR1 LGHDT, CDR2 YNNKEL (reference sequence).

This chain connects TRBV6-5 to TRBJ2-1, with 8 bases lining up with TRBD1. Germline V lookup: CDR1 MNHEY, CDR2 SVGAGI. V trimming: 7 bases; J trimming: 3 bases; junction bases outside the gene matches: 8. The CDR3 extends over 15 amino acids. DNA for the CDR3: TGTGCCAGCATTGGTTCAGGGGGCAACTACAATGAGCAGTTCTTC. This gives the protein CASIGSGGNYNEQFF.

This clone was counted a few times. The rearrangement uses TRBV19 and TRBJ1-2, with a weak D call TRBD1 (5 bases). This CDR3 has 15 residues. The V end lost 8 bases, the J end lost 0 bases, and 16 bases lay between the germline ends. Germline lookup yields CDR1 LNHDA and CDR2 SQIVND (reference sequence). The CDR3 DNA is TGTGCCAGTCGTAGCGTCGAGACAGCTAACTATGGCTACACCTTC. It translates to CASRSVETANYGYTF.

The V call is TRBV19, the J call TRBJ1-2, with 8 bases that match TRBD1. CDR1 and CDR2 (germline): LNHDA, SQIVND (reference sequence). Germline trimming cut 6 bases from V and 3 bases from J; bases unmatched to any gene: 6. This CDR3 spans 14 amino acids. CDR3 in DNA: TGTGCCAGTAGAATGGACAGGGTTGACTATGGCTACACCTTC. Protein sequence: CASRMDRVDYGYTF.

This clone was seen once. The chain joins TRBV11-2 to TRBJ2-2; D uncertain. CDR1 and CDR2 from the germline V gene are SGHAT and FQNNGV. This CDR3 region has 14 residues. With 1 base removed from V and 1 base from J, the gap between germline ends came to 4 bases. The DNA for the CDR3 is TGTGCCAGCAGCTTAGGGCAGAACACCGGGGAGCTGTTTTTT. It yields the protein CASSLGQNTGELFF.

This chain joins TRBV6-5 and TRBJ1-2, with 8 bases fitting TRBD1. The V segment lost 4 bases and the J segment 3 bases; nucleotides outside the gene matches: 4. This CDR3 contains 14 residues. CDR1 is MNHEY and CDR2 is SVGAGI in the germline V gene. The DNA for the CDR3 is TGTGCCAGCAGTTTCACGGACAGGGACTATGGCTACACCTTC. It encodes CASSFTDRDYGYTF.

In its sample, this clone was seen many times. The chain combines TRBV4-1 with TRBJ2-6; 8 positions match TRBD2. This CDR3 spans 17 amino acids. Germline CDR1 and CDR2: MGHRA and YSYEKL. The V and J ends lost 5 bases and 4 bases, in that order; junction bases with no gene match: 10. The CDR3 loop is CASSSRTSFTGANVLTF. CDR3 nucleotide sequence: TGCGCCAGCAGCTCACGGACTAGCTTTACCGGGGCCAACGTCCTGACTTTC.

The chain couples TRBV3-1 (or the pseudogene TRBV3-2) to TRBJ2-7; the match to TRBD1 covers 8 bases. The CDR3 is 14 amino acids. After removal of 8 bases from V and 5 bases from J, the junction contained 11 bases not matched to a gene. In germline, CDR1 is LGHDT, CDR2 YNNKEL (reference sequence). CDR3 coding DNA: TGTGCCAGCGAACGGGACAGGCTAAGGGACGAGCAGTACTTC. As protein: CASERDRLRDEQYF.

The gene calls are TRBV6-5 and TRBJ2-1, with D hard to call. This CDR3 comprises 12 residues. With 7 bases removed from V and 2 bases from J, the gap between germline ends came to 6 bases. Germline loops: CDR1 MNHEY, CDR2 SVGAGI. CDR3 in DNA: TGTGCCAGCACACGGGCCTACAATGAGCAGTTCTTC. Translating gives CASTRAYNEQFF.

The rearrangement uses TRBV5-6 and TRBJ1-1; the match to TRBD1 covers 7 bases. V gave up 4 bases and J gave up 4 bases; unmatched junction bases: 10. The CDR3 contains 15 residues. Per the germline V gene, CDR1 is SGHDT and CDR2 is YYEEEE. For the CDR3, the DNA is TGTGCCAGCAGCACCCGACAGGGAAGGTCCACTGAAGCTTTCTTT. Amino acid sequence: CASSTRQGRSTEAFF.

V and J are TRBV2 and TRBJ1-3; tentative D call: TRBD1 (6 bases). The CDR3 totals 16 residues. Trimming pared 5 bases from V and 4 bases from J, leaving 18 bases between. Germline loops: CDR1 SNHLY, CDR2 FYNNEI. The CDR3 coding sequence is TGTGCCAGCAGTCAACCCGGACAGTCCTACGGAAACACCATATATTTT. Encoded protein: CASSQPGQSYGNTIYF.

The V gene is TRBV9, the J gene TRBJ1-5; no clear D gene. CDR1 is SGDLS, CDR2 YYNGEE, per germline. V lost 0 bases to trimming and J lost 1 base, with 8 bases between them. The CDR3 runs 15 residues. CDR3 region: CASSVGPGSNQPQHF. Written as DNA, the CDR3 is TGTGCCAGCAGCGTAGGGCCGGGAAGCAATCAGCCCCAGCATTTT.

This clone appeared a few times. The chain joins TRBV5-4 to TRBJ1-5, with 7 nucleotides matching TRBD1. CDR1 is SGHNT and CDR2 is YYREEE in the germline V gene (reference sequence). The CDR3 has 19 residues. After removal of 2 bases from V and 0 bases from J, the junction contained 14 bases not matched to a gene. CDR3 bases: TGTGCCAGCAGCTTCAAGACAGGGTCAGGGGATTATAGCAATCAGCCCCAGCATTTT. It is translated as CASSFKTGSGDYSNQPQHF.

The CDR3 coding sequence is TGTGCCAGCAGTTTATTCGCGACAGGGGACTACGAGCAGTACTTC. The encoded protein is CASSLFATGDYEQYF. The V gene is TRBV27, the J gene TRBJ2-7; TRBD1 matches at 8 bases. V lost 1 base, J lost 3 bases, and 5 bases stayed unmatched. Germline V gene sequence: CDR1 MNHEY, CDR2 SMNVEV (reference sequence). This CDR3 is 15 amino acids long.

J is TRBJ2-5 and V is TRBV2; 7 nucleotides match TRBD1. Germline V gene data show CDR1 as SNHLY and CDR2 as FYNNEI. The CDR3 is made up of 14 amino acids. J was trimmed by 4 bases and V by 1 base; bases with no gene match: 3. The CDR3 sequence is CASSEGQGLETQYF. In nucleotides, the CDR3 is TGTGCCAGCAGTGAAGGACAGGGTTTAGAGACCCAGTACTTC.

This clone was counted a few times. The gene calls are TRBV10-3 and TRBJ2-2, with D perhaps TRBD1 (6 bases). The V and J ends lost 4 bases and 0 bases respectively, with 9 bases between them. The CDR3 runs 15 residues. Germline CDR1 and CDR2: ENHRY and SYGVKD. CDR3 nucleotide sequence: TGTGCCATCAGTGTGACAGGAGCGAACACCGGGGAGCTGTTTTTT. It yields the protein CAISVTGANTGELFF.

The chain employs TRBV18 and TRBJ1-2; D gene uncertain. The CDR3 runs 14 residues. Deletions cut 2 bases from V and 4 bases from J, with 11 bases between. Germline V gives CDR1 KGHSH, CDR2 LQKENI. The CDR3 DNA reads TGTGCCAGCTCACCAATGTCCGAGGCCTATGGCTACACCTTC. Encoded protein: CASSPMSEAYGYTF.

This rearrangement joins TRBV14 to TRBJ1-4; D unresolved. The CDR3 has 13 amino acids. CDR1 and CDR2 (germline): SGHDN, FVKESK. The ends were cut back, 4 bases at V and 5 bases at J, with 8 bases in the middle. The CDR3 is CASSRYGNEKLFF. The CDR3 DNA sequence: TGTGCCAGCAGCCGTTACGGGAATGAAAAACTGTTTTTT.

This chain connects TRBV19 to TRBJ2-1, with 8 bases identical to TRBD1. Germline assignment: CDR1 LNHDA and CDR2 SQIVND (reference sequence). V lost 8 bases to trimming and J lost 2 bases; unmatched junction nucleotides: 8. The CDR3 is 15 amino acids. DNA of the CDR3: TGTGCCAGTGCGCGGACAGGGAAACCCTACAATGAGCAGTTCTTC. It is translated as CASARTGKPYNEQFF.

CDR3 loop: CASSYSGGAVGYTF. The CDR3 region has the DNA TGTGCCAGCAGTTACTCAGGGGGCGCGGTTGGCTACACCTTC. This rearrangement joins TRBV6-5 to TRBJ1-2; 7 nucleotides agree with TRBD1. Germline CDR1 MNHEY, CDR2 SVGAGI. Trimming took 0 bases from V and 7 from J; bases not matched to a gene: 5. CDR3 length equals 14 residues.

The chain employs TRBV18 and TRBJ1-5; D possibly corresponds to TRBD1 (5 bases). This CDR3 region has 14 residues. Germline V CDR1 and CDR2: KGHSH, LQKENI. Trimming took 3 bases from V and 5 from J, leaving 11 bases between them. CDR3 amino acids: CASSPRGIDQPQHF. The CDR3, as DNA: TGTGCCAGCTCACCCCGGGGGATAGATCAGCCCCAGCATTTT.

V usage is TRBV7-8 and J usage is TRBJ1-5, with D hard to call. CDR1 is SGHVS and CDR2 is FQNEAQ in the germline V gene. Trimming cost V 4 bases and J 5 bases, with 12 bases left between them. The CDR3 sequence is 14 residues long. The CDR3 here is CASSYPGNHQPQHF. CDR3 coding DNA: TGTGCCAGCAGCTACCCCGGGAACCATCAGCCCCAGCATTTT. The variable domain in full, with the rest retrieved from reference TRBV7-8 and TRBJ1-5, is GAGVSQSPRYKVAKRGQDVALRCDPISGHVSLFWYQQALGQGPEFLTYFQNEAQLDKSGLPSDRFFAERPEGSVSTLKIQRTQQEDSAVYLCASSYPGNHQPQHFGDGTRLSIL.

The rearrangement links TRBV3-1 (or the pseudogene TRBV3-2) to TRBJ1-5, with 12 bases that match TRBD1. V trimming: 4 bases; J trimming: 6 bases; junction bases outside the gene matches: 7. Germline values: CDR1 LGHDT, CDR2 YNNKEL (reference sequence). The CDR3 spans 16 residues. CDR3 sequence (DNA): TGTGCCAGCAGCCGATCCGGGACAGGGGGCAGTCAGCCCCAGCATTTT. Residues: CASSRSGTGGSQPQHF.